In its sample, the clone carrying this TCR beta chain was seen a few times. What it binds is unknown. This CDR3 contains 16 residues. Germline-derived CDR1 and CDR2 are LNHNV and YYDKDF (reference sequence). Trimming removed 1 base at V and 1 base at J, with 13 bases between. This sample is part of a study of T cell repertoires in cytomegalovirus infection. Study-level information: Selected CMV epitopes included recently identified HLA-C-restricted ones as well as well-studied HLA-B-restricted ones. Indications came from public TCR beta signatures; they pointed to CMV infection and to a matching HLA type. Findings of the study overall: CMV carriers having the relevant HLA were flagged by cumulative public TCR beta family frequency. The study found HLA-C-restricted CMV-specific TCR beta clonotypes dominating the ex vivo response.

TCRdb re-called the reads with MiXCR, one entry per CDR3 protein. The table includes about half a million distinct CDR3 sequences, roughly a third detected once. The rearrangement links TRBV15 to TRBJ1-1; TRBD1 might be the D (5 bases). This TCR derives from a human donor in good health (CMV status not recorded). Some clones in this sample may be carry-over from other donors' samples. The sample consisted of cultured PBMCs, taken from culture after CMV antigen stimulation. This CDR3 is CATSRVRPGGNTEAFF. The DNA for the CDR3 is TGTGCCACCAGCAGAGTACGTCCTGGGGGGAACACTGAAGCTTTCTTT.